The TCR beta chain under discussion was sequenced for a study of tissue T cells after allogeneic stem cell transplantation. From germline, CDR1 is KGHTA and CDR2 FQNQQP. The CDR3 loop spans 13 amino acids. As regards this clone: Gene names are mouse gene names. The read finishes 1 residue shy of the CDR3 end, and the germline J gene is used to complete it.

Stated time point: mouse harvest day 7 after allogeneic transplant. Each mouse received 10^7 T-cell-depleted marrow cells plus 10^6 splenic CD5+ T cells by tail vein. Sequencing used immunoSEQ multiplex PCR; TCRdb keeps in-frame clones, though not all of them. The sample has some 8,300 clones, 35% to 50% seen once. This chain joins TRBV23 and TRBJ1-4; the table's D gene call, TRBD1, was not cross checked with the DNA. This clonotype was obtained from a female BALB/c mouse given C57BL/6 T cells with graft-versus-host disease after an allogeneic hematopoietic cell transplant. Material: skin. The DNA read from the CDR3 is TGCTCCAGCAGTCAATTGAGGGACGAAAGATTATTT. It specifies CSSSQLRDERLF. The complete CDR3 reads CSSSQLRDERLFF.